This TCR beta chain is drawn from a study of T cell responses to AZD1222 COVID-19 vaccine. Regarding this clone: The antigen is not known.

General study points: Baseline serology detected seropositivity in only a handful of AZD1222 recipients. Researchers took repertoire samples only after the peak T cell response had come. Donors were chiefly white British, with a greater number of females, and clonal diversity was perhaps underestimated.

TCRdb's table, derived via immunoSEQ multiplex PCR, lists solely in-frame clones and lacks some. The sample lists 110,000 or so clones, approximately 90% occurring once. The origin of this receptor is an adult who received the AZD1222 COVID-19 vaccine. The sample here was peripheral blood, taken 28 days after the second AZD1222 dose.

The CDR3 DNA follows: TGTGCCACCAGCAAAGACAGGGGGCAATACAATGAGCAGTTCTTC. The encoded protein is CATSKDRGQYNEQFF. The chain couples TRBV15 to TRBJ2-1, with 10 nucleotides matching TRBD1. Germline V gives CDR1 LNHNV, CDR2 YYDKDF (reference sequence). J lost 4 bases, V lost 4 bases, and 4 bases had no gene match. The CDR3 spans 15 residues.